This T cell receptor (beta chain) derives from a study of blood T cell repertoires in COVID-19. The data were produced by immunoSEQ multiplex PCR, yet TCRdb's version contains in-frame clones alone and is incomplete. The sample gives approximately 110,000 clones, around 85% of which show up once; roughly 5% is in the top ten. CDR1 is SNHLY and CDR2 is FYNNEI in the germline V gene. The CDR3 is 14 residues long. Trimming cost V 4 bases and J 3 bases, with 10 bases left between them. This chain connects TRBV2 to TRBJ2-1; D is unclear. Sequencing used peripheral blood. The receptor comes from a woman in her sixties or seventies with COVID-19, enrolled during active disease. In DNA, the CDR3 is TGTGCCAGCAGTGCTAGATATCTCTACAATGAGCAGTTCTTC. It is translated as CASSARYLYNEQFF.